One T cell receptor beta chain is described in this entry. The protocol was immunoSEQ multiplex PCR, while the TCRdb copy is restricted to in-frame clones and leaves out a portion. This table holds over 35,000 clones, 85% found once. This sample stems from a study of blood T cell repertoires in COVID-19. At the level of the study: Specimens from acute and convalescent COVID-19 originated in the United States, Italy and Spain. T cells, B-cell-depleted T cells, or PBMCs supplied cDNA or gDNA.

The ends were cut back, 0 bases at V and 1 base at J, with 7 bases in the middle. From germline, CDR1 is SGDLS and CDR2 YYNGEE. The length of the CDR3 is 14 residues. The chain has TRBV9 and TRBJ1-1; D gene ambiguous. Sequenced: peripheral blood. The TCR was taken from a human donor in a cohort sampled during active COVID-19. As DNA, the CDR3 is TGTGCCAGCAGCGTAGATGGGCGGAACACTGAAGCTTTCTTT. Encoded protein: CASSVDGRNTEAFF.